The clone carrying this T cell receptor (beta chain) was recorded at least ten times. These data come from a study of regulatory T cells in long-lasting Graves disease. For TCR beta, libraries came from iRepertoire HTBI primers and Arm-PCR of CDR3 regions. TCRdb called the multiplex PCR reads again in MiXCR, with one record for every CDR3 protein. The profile shows hundreds of thousands of distinct CDR3 sequences, approximately 13% of them singletons. Indicated time point: newly diagnosed GD, antithyroid drugs for less than 3 months. PBMCs were the source of the RNA used for TCR sequencing. Trimming removed 4 bases from V and 5 bases from J, with 10 bases in between. This CDR3 spans 13 amino acids. Germline values: CDR1 KGHDR, CDR2 SFDVKD. This sample also appeared in a second study, on T cells in Graves' hyperthyroidism and ophthalmopathy. That work adds: Any patient presenting with uncontrolled infection, other autoimmune disease, pregnancy or lactation was left out. Before onset, by a median of around 6.4 months, the model predicted ophthalmopathy.

The clonotype was recovered from a man under 40 with Graves disease. The sample in question was peripheral blood mononuclear cells (PBMCs), obtained at new diagnosis, from a patient treated with antithyroid drugs. The chain links TRBV24-1 to TRBJ1-1, with D unresolved. The CDR3 region has the DNA TGTGCCACCAGTGAAGCGATAGGGACTGAAGCTTTCTTT. Encoded protein: CATSEAIGTEAFF.